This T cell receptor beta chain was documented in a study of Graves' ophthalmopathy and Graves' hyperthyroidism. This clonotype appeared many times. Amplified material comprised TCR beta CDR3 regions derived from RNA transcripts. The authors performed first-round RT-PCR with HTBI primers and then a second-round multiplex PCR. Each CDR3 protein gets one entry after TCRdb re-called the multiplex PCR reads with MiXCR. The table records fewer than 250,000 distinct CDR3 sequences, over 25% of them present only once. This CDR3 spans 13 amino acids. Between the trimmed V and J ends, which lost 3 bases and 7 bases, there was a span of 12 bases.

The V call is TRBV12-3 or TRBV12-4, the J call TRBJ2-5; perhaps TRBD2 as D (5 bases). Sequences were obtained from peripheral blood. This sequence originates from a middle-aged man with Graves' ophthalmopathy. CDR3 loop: CASSLGTRGTQYF. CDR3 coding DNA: TGTGCCAGCAGTTTGGGTACACGGGGGACCCAGTACTTC.